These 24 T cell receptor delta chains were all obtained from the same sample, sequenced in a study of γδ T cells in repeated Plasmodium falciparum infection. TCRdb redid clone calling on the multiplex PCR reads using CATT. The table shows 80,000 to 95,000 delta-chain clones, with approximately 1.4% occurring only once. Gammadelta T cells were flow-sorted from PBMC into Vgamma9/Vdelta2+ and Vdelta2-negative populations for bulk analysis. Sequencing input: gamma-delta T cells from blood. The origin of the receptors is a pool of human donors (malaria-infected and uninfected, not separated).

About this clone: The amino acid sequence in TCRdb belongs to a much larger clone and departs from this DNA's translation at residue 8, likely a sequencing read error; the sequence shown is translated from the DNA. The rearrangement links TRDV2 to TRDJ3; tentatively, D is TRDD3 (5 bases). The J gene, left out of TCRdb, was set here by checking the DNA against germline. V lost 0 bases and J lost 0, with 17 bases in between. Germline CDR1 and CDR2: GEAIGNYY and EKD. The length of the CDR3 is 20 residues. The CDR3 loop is CACDTGGPVDGSWDTRQMFF. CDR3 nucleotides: TGTGCCTGTGACACCGGGGGCCCGGTCGATGGCTCCTGGGACACCCGACAGATGTTTTTC.

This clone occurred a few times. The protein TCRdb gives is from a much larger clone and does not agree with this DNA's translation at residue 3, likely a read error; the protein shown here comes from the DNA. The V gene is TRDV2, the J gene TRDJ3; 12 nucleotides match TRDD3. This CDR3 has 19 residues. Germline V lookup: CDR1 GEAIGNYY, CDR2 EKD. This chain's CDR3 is CAFDKVLGDTRWDTRQMFF. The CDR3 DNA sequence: TGTGCCTTTGACAAAGTACTGGGGGATACACGCTGGGACACCCGACAGATGTTTTTC.

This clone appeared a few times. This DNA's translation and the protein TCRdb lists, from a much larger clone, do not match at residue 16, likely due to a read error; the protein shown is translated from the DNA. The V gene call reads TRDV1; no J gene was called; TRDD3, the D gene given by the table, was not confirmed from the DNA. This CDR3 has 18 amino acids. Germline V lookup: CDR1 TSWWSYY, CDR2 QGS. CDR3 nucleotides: TGTGCTCTTGGGGAAGGGGTCCCACTGGGGGATACAACTAGAAAACCCATCTTT. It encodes CALGEGVPLGDTTRKPIF.

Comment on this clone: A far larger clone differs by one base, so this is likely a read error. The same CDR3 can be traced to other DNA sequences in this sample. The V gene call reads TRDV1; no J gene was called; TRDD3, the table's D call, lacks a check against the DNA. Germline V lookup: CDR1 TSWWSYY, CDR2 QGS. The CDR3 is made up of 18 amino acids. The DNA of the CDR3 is TGTGCTCTTGGGGGGGGCCTTCCTACACATGAGCGGGCCGATAAACTCATCTTC. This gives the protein CALGGGLPTHERADKLIF.

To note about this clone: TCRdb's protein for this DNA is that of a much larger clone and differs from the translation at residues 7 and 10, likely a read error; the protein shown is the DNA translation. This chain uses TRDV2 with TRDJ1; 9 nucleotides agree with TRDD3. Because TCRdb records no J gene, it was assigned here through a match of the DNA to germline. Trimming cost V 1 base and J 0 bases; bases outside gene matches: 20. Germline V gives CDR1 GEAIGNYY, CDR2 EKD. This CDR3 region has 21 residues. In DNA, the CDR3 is TGTGCCTGTGACACGGCGTGCTGGGGGATGGACTCCCCTATCGACACCGATAAACTCATCTTT. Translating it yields CACDTACWGMDSPIDTDKLIF.

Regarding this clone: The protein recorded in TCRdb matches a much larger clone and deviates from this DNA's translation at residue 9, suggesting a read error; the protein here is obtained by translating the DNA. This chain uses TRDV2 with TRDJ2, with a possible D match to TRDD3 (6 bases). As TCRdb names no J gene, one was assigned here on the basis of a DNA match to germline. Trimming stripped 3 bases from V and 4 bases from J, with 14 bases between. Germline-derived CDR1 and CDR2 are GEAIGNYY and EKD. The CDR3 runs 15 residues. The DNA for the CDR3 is TGTGCCTGTGACTGGGGGGCACCTTCGACAGCACAACTCTTCTTT. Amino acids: CACDWGAPSTAQLFF.

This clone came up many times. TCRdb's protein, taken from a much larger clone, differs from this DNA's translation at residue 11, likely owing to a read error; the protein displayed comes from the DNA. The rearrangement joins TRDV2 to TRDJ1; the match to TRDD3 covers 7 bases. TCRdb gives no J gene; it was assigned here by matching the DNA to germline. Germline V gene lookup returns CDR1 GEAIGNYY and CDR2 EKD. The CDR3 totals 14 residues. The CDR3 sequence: CACDPITGADELIF. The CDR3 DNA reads TGTGCCTGTGACCCTATTACTGGGGCCGATGAACTCATCTTT.

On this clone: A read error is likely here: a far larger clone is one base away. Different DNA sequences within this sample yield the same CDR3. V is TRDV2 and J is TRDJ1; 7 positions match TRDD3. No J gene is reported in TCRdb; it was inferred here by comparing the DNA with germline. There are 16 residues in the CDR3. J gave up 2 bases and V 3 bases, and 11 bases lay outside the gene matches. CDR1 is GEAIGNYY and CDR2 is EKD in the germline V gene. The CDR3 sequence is CACDGVLGQGTDKLIF. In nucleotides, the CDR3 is TGTGCCTGTGACGGCGTACTGGGGCAGGGTACCGATAAACTCATCTTT.

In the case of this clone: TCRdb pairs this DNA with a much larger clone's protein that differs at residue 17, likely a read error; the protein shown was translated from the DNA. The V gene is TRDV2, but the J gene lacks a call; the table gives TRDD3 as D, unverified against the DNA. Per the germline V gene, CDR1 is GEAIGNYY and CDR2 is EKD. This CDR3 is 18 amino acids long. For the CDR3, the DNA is TGTGCCTGTGACACCGGGACGTCTGGGGAATCGTACACCGATAAACTCACCTTT. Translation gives CACDTGTSGESYTDKLTF.

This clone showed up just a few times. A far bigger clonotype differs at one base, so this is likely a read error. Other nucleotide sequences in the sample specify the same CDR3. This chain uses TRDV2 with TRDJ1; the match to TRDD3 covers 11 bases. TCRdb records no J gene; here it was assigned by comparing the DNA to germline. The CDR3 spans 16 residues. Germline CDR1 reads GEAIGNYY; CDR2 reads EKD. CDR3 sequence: CACDTGGGGYDNKLIF. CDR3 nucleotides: TGTGCTTGTGACACCGGAGGTGGGGGATACGACAATAAACTCATCTTT.

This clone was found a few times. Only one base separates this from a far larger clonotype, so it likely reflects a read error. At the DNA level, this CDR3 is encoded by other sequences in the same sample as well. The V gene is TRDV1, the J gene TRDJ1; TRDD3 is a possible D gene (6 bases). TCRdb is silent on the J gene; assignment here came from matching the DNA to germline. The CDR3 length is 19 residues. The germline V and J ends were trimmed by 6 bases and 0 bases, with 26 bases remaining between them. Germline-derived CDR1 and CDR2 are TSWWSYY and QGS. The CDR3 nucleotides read TGTGCTCTTGGTTTCCCCACGTGGGACTGGGACCTTTACACCGATAAACTCATCTTT. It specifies CALGFPTWDWDLYTDKLIF.

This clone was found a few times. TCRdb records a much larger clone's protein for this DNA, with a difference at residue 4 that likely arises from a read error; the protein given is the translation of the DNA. The DNA for the CDR3 is TGTGCTCTTAGGGAACTGTCCCGATACAGCACCGATAAACTCATCTTT. Amino acids: CALRELSRYSTDKLIF. The genes are TRDV1 and TRDJ1; possibly TRDD3 for D (5 bases). Since TCRdb gives no J gene, matching the DNA to germline was used here to assign it. This CDR3 has 16 residues. Germline loops: CDR1 TSWWSYY, CDR2 QGS.

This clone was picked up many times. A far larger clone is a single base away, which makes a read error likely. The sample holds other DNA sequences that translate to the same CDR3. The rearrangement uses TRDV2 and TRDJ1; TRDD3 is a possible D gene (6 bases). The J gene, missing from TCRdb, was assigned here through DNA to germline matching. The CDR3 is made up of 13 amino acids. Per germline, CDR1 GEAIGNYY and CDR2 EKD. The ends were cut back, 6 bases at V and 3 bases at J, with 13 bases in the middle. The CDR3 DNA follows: TGTGCCTGTACGGGGGAGGGCTCCGATAAACTCATCTTT. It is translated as CACTGEGSDKLIF.

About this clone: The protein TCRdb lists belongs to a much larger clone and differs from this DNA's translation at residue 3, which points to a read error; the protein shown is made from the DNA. The CDR3: CARDSPTGMGERSSWDTRQMFF. The CDR3 coding sequence is TGTGCCCGTGATTCACCCACCGGAATGGGGGAACGTAGCTCCTGGGACACCCGACAGATGTTTTTC. The V gene is TRDV2, the J gene TRDJ3, with 7 bases aligning to TRDD3. As TCRdb names no J gene, one was assigned here on the basis of a DNA match to germline. From germline, CDR1 is GEAIGNYY and CDR2 EKD. This CDR3 spans 22 amino acids.

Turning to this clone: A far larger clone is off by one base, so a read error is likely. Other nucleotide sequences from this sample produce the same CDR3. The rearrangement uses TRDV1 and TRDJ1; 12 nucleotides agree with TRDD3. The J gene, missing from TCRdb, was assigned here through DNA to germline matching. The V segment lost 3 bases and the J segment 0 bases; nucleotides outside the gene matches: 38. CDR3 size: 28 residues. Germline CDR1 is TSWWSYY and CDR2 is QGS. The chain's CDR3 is CALGELRGYRGPGYWGIQYPYYTDKLIF. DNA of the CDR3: TGTGCTCTTGGGGAGCTAAGAGGGTACCGTGGACCCGGATACTGGGGGATACAATACCCCTACTACACCGATAAACTCATCTTT.

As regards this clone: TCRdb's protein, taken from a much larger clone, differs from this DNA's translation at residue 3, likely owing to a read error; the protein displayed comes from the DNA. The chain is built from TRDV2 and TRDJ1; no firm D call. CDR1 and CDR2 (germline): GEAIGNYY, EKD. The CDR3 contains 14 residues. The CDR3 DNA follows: TGTGCCCGTGACACCGGACGGCACACCGATAAACTCATCTTT. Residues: CARDTGRHTDKLIF.

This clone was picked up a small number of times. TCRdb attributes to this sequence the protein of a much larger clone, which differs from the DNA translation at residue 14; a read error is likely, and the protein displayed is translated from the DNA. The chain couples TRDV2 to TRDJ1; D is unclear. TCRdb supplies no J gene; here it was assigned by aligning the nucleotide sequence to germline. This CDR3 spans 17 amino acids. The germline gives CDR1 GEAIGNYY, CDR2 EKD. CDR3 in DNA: TGTGCCTGTGACACCGTAAGTACCCAACCCAACACCGATAGACTCATCTTT. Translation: CACDTVSTQPNTDRLIF.

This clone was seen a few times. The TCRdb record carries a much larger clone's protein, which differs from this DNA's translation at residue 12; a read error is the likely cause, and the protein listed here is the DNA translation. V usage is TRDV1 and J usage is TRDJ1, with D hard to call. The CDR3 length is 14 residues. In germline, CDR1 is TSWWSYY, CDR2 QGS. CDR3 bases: TGTGCTCTTGGGGAACCGGATCCTTTGCTGAAACACATCTTT. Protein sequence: CALGEPDPLLKHIF.

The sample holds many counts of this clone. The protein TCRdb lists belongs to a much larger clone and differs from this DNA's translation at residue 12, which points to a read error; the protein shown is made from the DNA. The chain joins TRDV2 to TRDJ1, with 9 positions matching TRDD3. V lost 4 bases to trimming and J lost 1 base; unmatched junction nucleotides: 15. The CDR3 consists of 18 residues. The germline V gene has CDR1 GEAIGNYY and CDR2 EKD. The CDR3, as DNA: TGTGCCTGTGATCCCCTTACTGGGGGACGACCGTGCACCGATAAACTCATCTTT. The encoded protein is CACDPLTGGRPCTDKLIF.

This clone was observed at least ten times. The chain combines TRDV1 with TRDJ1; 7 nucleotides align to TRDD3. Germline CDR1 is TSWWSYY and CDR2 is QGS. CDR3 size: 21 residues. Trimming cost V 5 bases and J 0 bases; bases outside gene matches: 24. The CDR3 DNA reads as TGTGCTCTTGGGAAGCCCTCGTGGTCACTGGGGCCCCTGAAGTACACCGATAAACTCATCTTT. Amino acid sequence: CALGKPSWSLGPLKYTDKLIF.

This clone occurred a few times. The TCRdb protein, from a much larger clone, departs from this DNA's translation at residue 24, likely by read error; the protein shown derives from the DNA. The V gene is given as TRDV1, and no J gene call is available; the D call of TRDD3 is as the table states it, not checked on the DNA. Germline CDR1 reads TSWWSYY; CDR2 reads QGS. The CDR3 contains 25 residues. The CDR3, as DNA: TGTGCTCTTGGGGAACTCTATCCTACGTTTTACCCCCCGGGGGATACTCCAAAATACACCGATAAACTCACCTTT. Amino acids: CALGELYPTFYPPGDTPKYTDKLTF.

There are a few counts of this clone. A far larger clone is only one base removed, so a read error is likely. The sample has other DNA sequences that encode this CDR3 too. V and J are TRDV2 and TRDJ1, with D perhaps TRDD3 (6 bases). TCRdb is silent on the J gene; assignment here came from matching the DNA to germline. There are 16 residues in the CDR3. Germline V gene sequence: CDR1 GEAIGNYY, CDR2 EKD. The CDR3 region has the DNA TGTGCCTGCGACACGGGGATTTATAGGATCACCGATAAACTCATCTTT. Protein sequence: CACDTGIYRITDKLIF.

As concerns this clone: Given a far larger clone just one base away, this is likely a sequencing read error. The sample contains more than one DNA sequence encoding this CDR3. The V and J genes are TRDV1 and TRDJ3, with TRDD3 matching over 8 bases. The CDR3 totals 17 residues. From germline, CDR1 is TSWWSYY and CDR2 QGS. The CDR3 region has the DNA TGTGCTCTCGGGGAAGGGGGATACTCCTGGGACACCCGACAGATGTTTTTC. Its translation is CALGEGGYSWDTRQMFF.

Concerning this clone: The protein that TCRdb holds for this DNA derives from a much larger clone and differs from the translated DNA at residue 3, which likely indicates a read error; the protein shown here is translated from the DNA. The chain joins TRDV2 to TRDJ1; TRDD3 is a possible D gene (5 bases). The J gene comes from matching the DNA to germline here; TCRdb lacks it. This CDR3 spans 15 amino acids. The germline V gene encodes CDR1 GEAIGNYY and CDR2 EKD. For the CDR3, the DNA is TGTGCCCGTGACACCGGCCTGGGCCTCAATCGACAACTCATCTTT. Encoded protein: CARDTGLGLNRQLIF.